This section outlines one T cell receptor (beta chain) sequence together with its context. CDR1 SGHNT and CDR2 YYREEE come from the germline V gene (reference sequence). The V gene lost 5 bases and the J gene lost 1 base, with 12 bases spanning the gap. The CDR3 extends over 14 amino acids. Clones were read by immunoSEQ multiplex PCR, and TCRdb kept only the in-frame ones, dropping some. The repertoire holds some 260,000 clones, with 65% to 90% as singletons. The data derive from a study of blood T cell repertoires in COVID-19. The origin of this receptor is a man between 40 and 49 years old who had recovered from COVID-19. V gene TRBV5-4 combines with J gene TRBJ2-5, with D maybe TRBD1 (6 bases). The sample was PBMCs or T cells enriched from blood (not recorded which). The CDR3 bases are TGTGCCAGCAGATACACAGGGAGCCAAGAGACCCAGTACTTC. Translation gives CASRYTGSQETQYF.